The 16 T cell receptor beta chains below all came from one sample that was sequenced in a study of T cell responses to AZD1222 COVID-19 vaccine listed by TCRdb under 2021. Receptor libraries were prepared by the immunoSEQ multiplex PCR assay. Entries here come from immuneACCESS through TCRdb and include only in-frame sequences with V and J called. Some clones fail to appear in such tables; in the studies checked, an unresolved V gene covers under half of the shortfall, and the cause of the remainder is unknown. This sample gives about 75,000 clones in total; about nine tenths of them show up just once. The ten largest clones take up about 17% of the sample. In the paper's terms, the time point label means: about 28 days (+/-7) after the second vaccine dose. Here the sequenced sample was peripheral blood, taken 28 days after the second AZD1222 dose. These receptors originate from an adult who received the AZD1222 COVID-19 vaccine.

This chain uses TRBV13 with TRBJ2-7, with TRBD1 as a possible D gene (5 bases). The V end was cut by 2 bases, the J end by 0 bases, with 8 bases between. The CDR3 runs to 14 residues. The V gene's germline CDR1 is PRHDT and CDR2 FYEKMQ (reference sequence). CDR3 nucleotides: TGTGCCAGCAGCTTAAAGGACACCTCCTACGAGCAGTACTTC. It is translated as CASSLKDTSYEQYF.

The CDR3 is CASSRQNQVEAFF. CDR3 nucleotides: TGTGCCAGCAGTAGACAAAATCAGGTTGAAGCTTTCTTT. The gene calls are TRBV6-5 and TRBJ1-1; D is undetermined. This CDR3 is built from 13 residues. CDR1 is MNHEY and CDR2 is SVGAGI in the germline V gene. V lost 5 bases and J lost 7, with 14 bases in between.

J is TRBJ2-1 and V is TRBV5-8, with D unresolved. CDR1 is SGHTS, CDR2 YDEGEE, per germline. The CDR3 runs to 15 residues. The V gene lost 2 bases and the J gene lost 0 bases, with 9 bases spanning the gap. CDR3 region: CASSLDGSSYNEQFF. The CDR3, as DNA: TGTGCCAGCAGCTTAGACGGTAGCTCCTACAATGAGCAGTTCTTC.

The V gene is TRBV9, the J gene TRBJ2-5; 8 nucleotides line up with TRBD1. Germline values: CDR1 SGDLS, CDR2 YYNGEE. The CDR3 runs 16 residues. J gave up 2 bases and V 2 bases, and 8 bases lay outside the gene matches. CDR3 sequence reads: CASSVDRGDVQETQYF. The CDR3 nucleotides are TGTGCCAGCAGCGTCGACAGGGGAGATGTACAAGAGACCCAGTACTTC. Variable domain in full (rest from reference TRBV9 and TRBJ2-5): DSGVTQTPKHLITATGQRVTLRCSPRSGDLSVYWYQQSLDQGLQFLIQYYNGEERAKGNILERFSAQQFPDLHSELNLSSLELGDSALYFCASSVDRGDVQETQYFGPGTRLLVL.

The rearrangement uses TRBV28 and TRBJ2-7, with D hard to call. The length of the CDR3 is 14 residues. The V gene lost 6 bases and the J gene lost 0 bases, with 12 bases spanning the gap. Per the germline V gene, CDR1 is MDHEN and CDR2 is SYDVKM. CDR3 bases: TGTGCCAGCAGGGGCCTTCTAGACTCCTACGAGCAGTACTTC. Its protein is CASRGLLDSYEQYF.

This sequence joins TRBV7-2 and TRBJ2-5, with 7 bases fitting TRBD1. Germline V gene lookup returns CDR1 SGHTA and CDR2 FQGNSA. This CDR3 is 13 amino acids long. Trimming removed 5 bases from V and 5 bases from J; junction bases left unmatched: 5. CDR3 in amino acids: CASSRKGAETQYF. CDR3 DNA sequence: TGTGCCAGCAGCCGAAAGGGGGCTGAGACCCAGTACTTC.

The CDR3 region is CASSFRDRMDNEQFF. For the CDR3, the DNA is TGTGCCAGCAGTTTCAGGGACAGGATGGACAATGAGCAGTTCTTC. The chain recombines TRBV6-2 or TRBV6-3 with TRBJ2-1; 8 bases fit TRBD1. The germline CDR1 and CDR2 sequences are MNHEY and SVGEGT. V was clipped by 4 bases and J by 5 bases; unmatched bases: 7. This CDR3 contains 15 residues.

The chain uses TRBV6-5 and TRBJ1-4, with D possibly being TRBD1 (6 bases). V lost 7 bases, J lost 2 bases, and 8 bases lay in between. Germline loops: CDR1 MNHEY, CDR2 SVGAGI. CDR3 size: 13 residues. CDR3 residues: CASKRGTNEKLFF. The CDR3 region has the DNA TGTGCCAGCAAAAGGGGGACTAATGAAAAACTGTTTTTT.

The chain has TRBV27 and TRBJ2-2; D not certain. The germline V gene encodes CDR1 MNHEY and CDR2 SMNVEV (reference sequence). This CDR3 is 12 amino acids long. Trimming took off 3 bases at V and 7 bases at J, with 6 bases between the two ends. CDR3 in DNA: TGTGCCAGCAGTTTCGGGCTCGGGGAGCTGTTTTTT. It yields the protein CASSFGLGELFF.

The gene calls are TRBV9 and TRBJ2-1; 8 bases agree with TRBD1. The CDR3 runs to 16 residues. The V segment lost 4 bases and the J segment 8 bases; nucleotides outside the gene matches: 14. Germline V lookup: CDR1 SGDLS, CDR2 YYNGEE. In DNA form, the CDR3 reads TGTGCCAGCAGCCCCCGACAGGGGTATTCTTCCCATGAGCAGTTCTTC. Residues: CASSPRQGYSSHEQFF. The whole variable domain, filled in from reference TRBV9 and TRBJ2-1, reads DSGVTQTPKHLITATGQRVTLRCSPRSGDLSVYWYQQSLDQGLQFLIQYYNGEERAKGNILERFSAQQFPDLHSELNLSSLELGDSALYFCASSPRQGYSSHEQFFGPGTRLTVL.

The chain carries TRBV12-3 or TRBV12-4 and TRBJ1-1; D remains ambiguous. V was trimmed by 4 bases and J by 1 base, leaving 7 bases between them. The CDR3 runs to 13 residues. In nucleotides, the CDR3 is TGTGCCAGCAGTTCCAACACGAACACTGAAGCTTTCTTT. As protein: CASSSNTNTEAFF.

The rearrangement joins TRBV28 to TRBJ2-7, with D possibly TRBD2 on 6 matching bases. Deletions cut 3 bases from V and 5 bases from J, with 11 bases between. Germline assignment: CDR1 MDHEN and CDR2 SYDVKM. The CDR3 covers 13 residues. The CDR3 region has the DNA TGTGCCAGCAGTTTGATGGGAGGTAACGAGCAGTACTTC. Its translation is CASSLMGGNEQYF.

V usage is TRBV12-3 or TRBV12-4 and J usage is TRBJ2-7, with 8 bases matching TRBD2. The length of the CDR3 is 13 residues. The trim removed 9 bases at V and 5 bases at J, leaving 9 bases unmatched. The CDR3 sequence is CASFRAGVNEQYF. The CDR3 bases are TGTGCCAGTTTCCGAGCGGGGGTCAACGAGCAGTACTTC.

The rearrangement joins TRBV30 to TRBJ2-7, with 9 nucleotides matching TRBD1. The J segment lost 6 bases and the V segment lost 2 bases, leaving 17 bases of the junction unmatched. The CDR3 loop spans 17 amino acids. The germline CDR1 and CDR2 sequences are GTSNPN and SVGIG (reference sequence). The CDR3 here is CAWSTGGQGTLGAEQYF. For the CDR3, the DNA is TGTGCCTGGAGTACAGGGGGACAGGGAACTTTGGGGGCCGAGCAGTACTTC.

This clone has just a few counts. The rearrangement uses TRBV4-1 and TRBJ2-1; 7 nucleotides match TRBD2. The trim removed 3 bases at V and 9 bases at J, leaving 11 bases unmatched. The germline gives CDR1 MGHRA, CDR2 YSYEKL. CDR3 length equals 15 residues. CDR3 nucleotides: TGCGCCAGCAGCCAGACGGGGAGCGGGGCGCTTGAGCAGTTCTTC. Translation: CASSQTGSGALEQFF.

V and J are TRBV9 and TRBJ2-2; 9 positions agree with TRBD2. Trimming removed 0 bases from V and 6 bases from J; junction bases left unmatched: 3. This CDR3 has 15 residues. Per germline, CDR1 SGDLS and CDR2 YYNGEE. CDR3 in DNA: TGTGCCAGCAGCGTAGTGGCGGGGGGGCCCGGGGAGCTGTTTTTT. Its protein is CASSVVAGGPGELFF.